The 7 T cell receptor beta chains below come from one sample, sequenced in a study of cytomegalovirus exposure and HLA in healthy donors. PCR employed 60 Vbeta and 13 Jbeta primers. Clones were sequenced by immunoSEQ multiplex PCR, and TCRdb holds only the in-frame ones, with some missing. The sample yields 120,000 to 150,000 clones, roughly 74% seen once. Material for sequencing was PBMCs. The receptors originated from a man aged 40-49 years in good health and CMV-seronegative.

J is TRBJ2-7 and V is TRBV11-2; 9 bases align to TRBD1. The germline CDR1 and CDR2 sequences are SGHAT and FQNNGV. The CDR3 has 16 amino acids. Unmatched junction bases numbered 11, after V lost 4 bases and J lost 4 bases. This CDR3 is CASSSSSGQGTYEQYF. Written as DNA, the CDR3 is TGTGCCAGCAGCTCAAGCTCGGGACAGGGTACATACGAGCAGTACTTC.

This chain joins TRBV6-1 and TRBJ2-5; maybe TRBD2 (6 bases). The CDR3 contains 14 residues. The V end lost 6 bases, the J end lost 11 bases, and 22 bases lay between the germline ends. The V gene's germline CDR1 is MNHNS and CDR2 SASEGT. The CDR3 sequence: CASRGGPGLLEQYF. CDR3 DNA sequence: TGTGCCAGCAGGGGGGGACCGGGTTTACTGGAGCAGTACTTC.

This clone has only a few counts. The chain's CDR3 is CASSGDNSPLHF. CDR3 coding DNA: TGTGCCAGCAGCGGCGATAATTCACCCCTCCACTTT. The V call is TRBV9, the J call TRBJ1-6; D is undetermined. The CDR3 extends over 12 amino acids. The germline CDR1 and CDR2 sequences are SGDLS and YYNGEE. The V end lost 3 bases, the J end lost 5 bases, and 3 bases lay between the germline ends.

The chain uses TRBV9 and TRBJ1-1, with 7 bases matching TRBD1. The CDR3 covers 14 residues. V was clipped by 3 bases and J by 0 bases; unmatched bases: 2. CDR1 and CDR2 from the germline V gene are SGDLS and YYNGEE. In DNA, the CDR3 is TGTGCCAGCAGCGCCGGGACAGTGAACACTGAAGCTTTCTTT. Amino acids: CASSAGTVNTEAFF.

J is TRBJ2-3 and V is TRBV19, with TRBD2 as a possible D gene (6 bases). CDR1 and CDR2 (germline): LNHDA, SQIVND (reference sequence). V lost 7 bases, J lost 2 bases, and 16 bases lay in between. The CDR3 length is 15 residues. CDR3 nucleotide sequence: TGTGCCAGTACCCTTGGGGGGTCTCACACAGATACGCAGTATTTT. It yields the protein CASTLGGSHTDTQYF. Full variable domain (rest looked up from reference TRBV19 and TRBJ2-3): DGGITQSPKYLFRKEGQNVTLSCEQNLNHDAMYWYRQDPGQGLRLIYYSQIVNDFQKGDIAEGYSVSREKKESFPLTVTSAQKNPTAFYLCASTLGGSHTDTQYFGPGTRLTVL.

CDR3 nucleotide sequence: TGTGCCAGCAGTTTCGCTTCGGAGGCCCCCCTAGATGGCTACACCTTC. It codes for CASSFASEAPLDGYTF. The rearrangement joins TRBV27 to TRBJ1-2; D uncertain. CDR1 is MNHEY, CDR2 SMNVEV, per germline (reference sequence). Trimming stripped 3 bases from V and 6 bases from J, with 20 bases between. CDR3 length equals 16 residues.

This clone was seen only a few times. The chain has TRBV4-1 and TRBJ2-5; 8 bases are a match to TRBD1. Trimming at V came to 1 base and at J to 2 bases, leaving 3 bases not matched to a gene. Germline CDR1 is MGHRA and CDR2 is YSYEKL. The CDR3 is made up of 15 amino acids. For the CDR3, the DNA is TGCGCCAGCAGCCAAGGGGACAGGAATCAAGAGACCCAGTACTTC. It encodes CASSQGDRNQETQYF.